The T cell receptor (beta chain) described here comes from a study of technical replicates of blood from a handful of donors. This CDR3 has 13 residues. Deletions cut 1 base from V and 8 bases from J, with 9 bases between. CDR1 MNHEY and CDR2 SVGAGI come from the germline V gene. Clones were read by immunoSEQ multiplex PCR, and TCRdb kept only the in-frame ones, dropping some. Altogether about 83,000 clones are present, approximately 96% being singletons, with the ten largest covering just over 0.3%. The gene calls are TRBV6-5 and TRBJ2-1, with D possibly being TRBD2 (6 bases). Input material: T cells isolated from PBMCs. The TCR originated in a human donor in good health. The CDR3 sequence: CASSYLLAHEQFF. CDR3 in DNA: TGTGCCAGCAGTTACTTACTAGCACATGAGCAGTTCTTC.